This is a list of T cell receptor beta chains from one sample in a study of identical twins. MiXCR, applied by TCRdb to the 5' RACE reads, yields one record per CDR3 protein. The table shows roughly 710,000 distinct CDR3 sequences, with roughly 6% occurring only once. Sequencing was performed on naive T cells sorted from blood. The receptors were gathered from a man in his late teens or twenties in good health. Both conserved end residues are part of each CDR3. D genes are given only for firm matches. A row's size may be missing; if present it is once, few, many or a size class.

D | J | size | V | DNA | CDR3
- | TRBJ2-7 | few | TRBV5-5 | TGTGCCAGCAGCTCGACCGGGACTGCCTATGGGGAGCAGTACTTC | CASSSTGTAYGEQYF
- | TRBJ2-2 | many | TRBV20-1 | TGCAGTGCTAGAGTGGACAGAAACACCGGGGAGCTGTTTTTT | CSARVDRNTGELFF
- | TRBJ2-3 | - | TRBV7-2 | TGTGCCAGCAGACTTTTAGCAACAGATACGCAGTATTTT | CASRLLATDTQYF
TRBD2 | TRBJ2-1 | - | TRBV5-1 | TGCGCCAGCAGCGCCTATAGCGGGAGTCTAGGAGAGCAGTTCTTC | CASSAYSGSLGEQFF
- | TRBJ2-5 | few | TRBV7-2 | TGTGCCAGCAGCTTATTAGGCGGGATAAGGGAAGAGACCCAGTACTTC | CASSLLGGIREETQYF
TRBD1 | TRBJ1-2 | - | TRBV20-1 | TGCAGTGCTAGCGTGACAGGGGACGCTAACTATGGCTACACCTTC | CSASVTGDANYGYTF
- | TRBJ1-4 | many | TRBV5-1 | TGCGCCAGCAGCTTGGAGGGGGTCGAAAAACTGTTTTTT | CASSLEGVEKLFF
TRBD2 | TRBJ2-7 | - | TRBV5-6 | TGTGCCAGCAGCCCCTTCGGGCGGGAGGGCTACGAGCAGTACTTC | CASSPFGREGYEQYF
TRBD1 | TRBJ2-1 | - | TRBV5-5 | TGTGCCAGCAGCTTGGCCGGGACAGGGGGGTTTAATGAGCAGTTCTTC | CASSLAGTGGFNEQFF
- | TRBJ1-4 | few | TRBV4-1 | TGCGCCAGCAGCCAGTACGACACCTTCTATTCTGCAACTAATGAAAAACTGTTTTTT | CASSQYDTFYSATNEKLFF
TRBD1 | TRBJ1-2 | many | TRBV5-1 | TGCGTCAGCAGCGACGGGACAGGCTATGGCTACACCTTC | CVSSDGTGYGYTF
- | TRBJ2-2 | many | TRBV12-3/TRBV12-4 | TGTGCCAGCAGTCCCACCCGTAGGTCGGAGGAGCTGTTTTTT | CASSPTRRSEELFF
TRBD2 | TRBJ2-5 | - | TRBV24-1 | TGTGCCACCAGTGATTCTGGACTAGCGGGAGTTGAGACCCAGTACTTC | CATSDSGLAGVETQYF
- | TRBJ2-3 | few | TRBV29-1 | TGCAGCGTTGACCCGTCCCTTAGCACAGATACGCAGTATTTT | CSVDPSLSTDTQYF
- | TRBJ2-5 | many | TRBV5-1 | TGCGCCAGCAGCTTGTTCCCGGAGACCCAGTACTTC | CASSLFPETQYF
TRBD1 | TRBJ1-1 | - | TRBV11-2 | TGTGCCAGCAGCCCGCGACAGGGACGAGCTTTCTTT | CASSPRQGRAFF
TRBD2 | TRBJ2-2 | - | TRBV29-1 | TGCAGCGTCCCCAAGGGGGGACTAGCGGGTACAGGGGAGCTGTTTTTT | CSVPKGGLAGTGELFF
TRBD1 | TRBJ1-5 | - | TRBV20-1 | TGCAGTGCTAGAGCAGGGGGTAAAGGAGGACAGCCCCAGCATTTT | CSARAGGKGGQPQHF
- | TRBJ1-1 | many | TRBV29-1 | TGCAGCGTTGTGACCCGCGCGGAAGCTTTCTTT | CSVVTRAEAFF
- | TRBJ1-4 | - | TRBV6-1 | TGTGCCAGCACCCAGGGGAATGAAAAACTGTTTTTT | CASTQGNEKLFF
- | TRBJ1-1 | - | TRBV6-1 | TGTGCCAGCGGAAGGGGCGATCGTTCTGAAGCTTTCTTT | CASGRGDRSEAFF
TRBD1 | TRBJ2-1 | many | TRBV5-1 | TGCGCCAGCAGCTCCACGCCAGGGACAGGGATGAATGAGCAGTTCTTC | CASSSTPGTGMNEQFF
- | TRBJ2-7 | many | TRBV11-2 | TGTGCCAGCAGCTTAGACAGACAATTCGAGCAGTACTTC | CASSLDRQFEQYF
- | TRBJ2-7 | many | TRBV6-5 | TGTGCCAGCAGTTACTCTGGAGAATCTTTTGGGGAGCAGTACTTC | CASSYSGESFGEQYF
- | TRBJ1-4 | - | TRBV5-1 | TGCGCCAGCAGCCGCCAAGGTCCCCAAAAGGGAGGACTGGTTGAAAAACTGTTTTTT | CASSRQGPQKGGLVEKLFF
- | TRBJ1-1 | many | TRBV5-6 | TGTGCCAGCAGCTTGGCTGGTGGGGCAGGGATGTTCTCTGAAGCTTTCTTT | CASSLAGGAGMFSEAFF
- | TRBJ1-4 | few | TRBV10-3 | TGTGCCATCACCGGGGGGGCTAATGAAAAACTGTTTTTT | CAITGGANEKLFF